The 8 T cell receptor beta chains below come from one sample, sequenced in a study of blood T cells in healthy people across ages. Primers used in a second PCR of about 6 to 12 cycles were a sample-barcoded 5' primer and a J-beta primer mix. MiXCR, applied by TCRdb to the 5' RACE reads, yields one record per CDR3 protein. Of more than 550,000 distinct CDR3 sequences listed, about a fifth are singletons. Sample: blood. The origin of the receptors is a man aged 65 to 85 in good health.

This chain links TRBV7-9 with TRBJ1-1; D is unresolved. V lost 1 base and J 1 base, leaving 10 bases between the germline ends. Germline lookup yields CDR1 SEHNR and CDR2 FQNEAQ (reference sequence). The CDR3 is 15 amino acids. CDR3 DNA sequence: TGTGCCAGCAGCTTAGGAGCTCTCGGGAACACTGAAGCTTTCTTT. It translates to CASSLGALGNTEAFF.

The chain uses TRBV5-6 and TRBJ2-2, with 11 bases lining up with TRBD1. The CDR3 totals 16 residues. V shed 1 base, J shed 6 bases, and the junction held 5 bases outside the gene matches. Germline lookup yields CDR1 SGHDT and CDR2 YYEEEE. CDR3 DNA sequence: TGTGCCAGCAGCTTGTACGGACAGGGGGCGGCCGGGGAGCTGTTTTTT. This translates into CASSLYGQGAAGELFF.

This clonotype was seen only a few times. V is TRBV2 and J is TRBJ1-2, with 8 bases aligning to TRBD1. The CDR3 covers 15 residues. The ends lost 6 bases at V and 2 bases at J; junction bases unmatched: 8. Germline V gene lookup returns CDR1 SNHLY and CDR2 FYNNEI. CDR3 in DNA: TGTGCCAGCAGGGGGGACAGGAACAAAAACTATGGCTACACCTTC. Translation gives CASRGDRNKNYGYTF.

This clonotype came up many times. J is TRBJ1-2 and V is TRBV7-8; 8 bases are a match to TRBD1. Germline CDR1 is SGHVS and CDR2 is FQNEAQ. V shed 1 base, J shed 5 bases, and the junction held 3 bases outside the gene matches. The CDR3 covers 14 residues. The CDR3 protein is CASSLGGQGYGYTF. CDR3 nucleotides: TGTGCCAGCAGCTTAGGCGGACAGGGATATGGCTACACCTTC. Drawing the rest from reference TRBV7-8 and TRBJ1-2, the complete variable domain is GAGVSQSPRYKVAKRGQDVALRCDPISGHVSLFWYQQALGQGPEFLTYFQNEAQLDKSGLPSDRFFAERPEGSVSTLKIQRTQQEDSAVYLCASSLGGQGYGYTFGSGTRLTVV.

V usage is TRBV20-1 and J usage is TRBJ2-3, with D unresolved. CDR1 is DFQATT and CDR2 is SNEGSKA in the germline V gene (reference sequence). With 6 bases removed from V and 1 base from J, the gap between germline ends came to 8 bases. There are 12 residues in the CDR3. The CDR3 sequence: CSARRRTDTQYF. The CDR3 nucleotides are TGCAGTGCCCGCCGGCGCACAGATACGCAGTATTTT.

This clonotype has just a few counts. V is TRBV10-3 and J is TRBJ2-1; 13 positions agree with TRBD2. This CDR3 comprises 18 residues. V dropped 2 bases and J dropped 8; count of bases not matched to a gene: 12. Germline V gives CDR1 ENHRY, CDR2 SYGVKD. The CDR3 loop is CAISEPRGLAGVRDEQFF. The CDR3 nucleotides read TGTGCCATCAGTGAGCCGAGAGGACTAGCGGGGGTTCGGGATGAGCAGTTCTTC.

This clonotype has just a few counts. This chain connects TRBV5-1 to TRBJ1-4; D ambiguous. The V gene lost 4 bases and the J gene lost 0 bases, with 16 bases spanning the gap. The CDR3 is made up of 17 amino acids. Germline values: CDR1 SGHRS, CDR2 YFSETQ. CDR3 in amino acids: CASSTTGEFSTNEKLFF. DNA for the CDR3: TGCGCCAGCAGCACCACGGGCGAGTTCTCAACTAATGAAAAACTGTTTTTT.

The J gene is TRBJ1-4, the V gene TRBV28; possibly TRBD1 for D (6 bases). The CDR3 consists of 14 residues. Trimming cost V 7 bases and J 8 bases, with 17 bases left between them. Germline CDR1 and CDR2: MDHEN and SYDVKM. The CDR3: CASTLRGLREKLFF. CDR3 DNA: TGTGCCAGCACCCTCAGGGGCTTGCGGGAAAAACTGTTTTTT.